These T cell receptor beta chains were read from a single sample in a study of OX40 agonist ivuxolimab in advanced cancers. Clones were sequenced by immunoSEQ multiplex PCR, and TCRdb holds only the in-frame ones, with some missing. The sample consists of about 76,000 clones, 75% to 90% of them appearing once. This specimen consisted of CD4+ or CD8+ T cells sorted from blood, obtained in a trial of the OX40 agonist ivuxolimab. These receptors all come from an adult with an advanced solid tumor such as melanoma, head and neck, liver or kidney cancer. CDR3s include the opening cysteine and the closing phenylalanine or tryptophan. A D gene is named only where the DNA matches it firmly. Size is omitted from some rows. Given values are once, few, many or a class for expanded clones.

clone size	V gene	D gene	J gene	CDR3 DNA	CDR3 protein
.	TRBV11-2	.	TRBJ2-1	TGTGCCAGCAGCTCCCCTCAGGGGAATGAGCAGTTCTTC	CASSSPQGNEQFF
.	TRBV6-6	.	TRBJ1-5	TGTGCCAGTTGGCAGGGTCGGAATCAGCCCCAGCATTTT	CASWQGRNQPQHF
.	TRBV21-1	.	TRBJ2-2	TGTGCCAGCAGCACACTAGCGGGAGGTTCCGGGGAGCTGTTTTTT	CASSTLAGGSGELFF
once	TRBV29-1	.	TRBJ2-7	TGCAGCGTTCTCGGGGTAAGCTCCTACGAGCAGTACTTC	CSVLGVSSYEQYF
once	TRBV29-1	.	TRBJ1-1	TGCAGCGGACGGAACACTGAAGCTTTCTTT	CSGRNTEAFF
.	TRBV2	.	TRBJ1-2	TGTGCCAGCAGGTACAGAGAGGCCGCGAACTATGGCTACACCTTC	CASRYREAANYGYTF
.	TRBV6-5	.	TRBJ1-2	TGTGCCAGCAGTTACGGAGGCTACACCTTC	CASSYGGYTF
.	TRBV25-1	.	TRBJ2-7	TGTGCCAGCAGTGAATCCGACAGTCTCGAGCAGTACTTC	CASSESDSLEQYF
.	TRBV2	TRBD2	TRBJ2-3	TGTGCCAGCAGTGAAAGCGGGACCCGCACAGATACGCAGTATTTT	CASSESGTRTDTQYF
.	TRBV18	.	TRBJ2-7	TGTGCCAGCTCACTCAGGGATGGGTCTGGGGAGCAGTACTTC	CASSLRDGSGEQYF
once	TRBV6-6	.	TRBJ1-2	TGTGCCACGGGGGTGAACTATGGCTACACCTTC	CATGVNYGYTF
.	TRBV5-4	.	TRBJ1-2	TGTGCCAGCAGCTTGGACTCGTTTGGGGATCTCAAGGGCTACACCTTC	CASSLDSFGDLKGYTF
.	TRBV4-2	TRBD1	TRBJ1-1	TGTGCCAGCAGCCAACCCGGGACAGGGGGTACTGAAGCTTTCTTT	CASSQPGTGGTEAFF
.	TRBV4-1	.	TRBJ1-1	TGCGCCAGCAGCCTGGGATCCGCGATGAACACTGAAGCTTTCTTT	CASSLGSAMNTEAFF
.	TRBV7-2	.	TRBJ2-3	TGTGCCAGCAGCTTAGCCTTCCTCCCGGATACGCAGTATTTT	CASSLAFLPDTQYF
medium-sized	TRBV27	TRBD2	TRBJ2-7	TGTGCCAGCAGTTTTTCTAGCGGGCCGGTCTACGAGCAGTACTTC	CASSFSSGPVYEQYF
.	TRBV11-1	TRBD1	TRBJ1-1	TGTGCCAGCAGCTTTCGGACAGGGAAGGGCTCTGAAGCTTTCTTT	CASSFRTGKGSEAFF
.	TRBV18	TRBD1	TRBJ1-1	TGTGCCAGCTCACCACTCCGGGACAGGGAGGTCGGTGAAGCTTTCTTT	CASSPLRDREVGEAFF
.	TRBV5-3	.	TRBJ2-7	TGTGCCAGAAGCTTGTGGCACGAATGGCGCTACGAGCAGTACTTC	CARSLWHEWRYEQYF
.	TRBV9	.	TRBJ2-2	TGTGCCAGCAGCCAGGGGGGGGAGCTGTTTTTT	CASSQGGELFF
.	TRBV12-5	.	TRBJ1-2	TGTGCTAGTGGTCCTCAAGTTAACTATGGCTACACCTTC	CASGPQVNYGYTF
.	TRBV29-1	TRBD1	TRBJ1-2	TGCAGCCAGGGGGCGAACACCTTC	CSQGANTF
.	TRBV6-1	.	TRBJ1-2	TGTGCCAGCAGTACGGGCCAAAACTATGGCTACACCTTC	CASSTGQNYGYTF
.	TRBV5-1	TRBD1	TRBJ1-5	TGCGCCAGCAGCCCGTCCACAGGGGAGCCCCAGCATTTT	CASSPSTGEPQHF
.	TRBV27	TRBD1	TRBJ1-2	TGTGCCAGCAGTTCGGGACAGGGCCTTGATGGCTACACCTTC	CASSSGQGLDGYTF
.	TRBV11-2	TRBD2	TRBJ2-3	TGTGCCAGCAGCAAACCGGAGGTTCTAGCGGGAGTCACAGATACGCAGTATTTT	CASSKPEVLAGVTDTQYF
.	TRBV2	.	TRBJ2-3	TGTGCCAGCAGTCGACAGAACACAGATACGCAGTATTTT	CASSRQNTDTQYF
.	TRBV4-3	TRBD1	TRBJ1-1	TGCGCCAGCAGCCAGGGGGCGACAGGGTACACTGAAGCTTTCTTT	CASSQGATGYTEAFF
.	TRBV5-6	.	TRBJ2-2	TGTGCCAGCAGCTTGATTACAACCAACACCGGGGAGCTGTTTTTT	CASSLITTNTGELFF
once	TRBV27	.	TRBJ2-1	TGTGCCAGCAGCCTGGGCAGGGTGAATGAGCAGTTCTTC	CASSLGRVNEQFF
.	TRBV19	.	TRBJ1-2	TGTGCCAGTAGTATACCGGGCTCAACTGCAGGCATCTATGGCTACACCTTC	CASSIPGSTAGIYGYTF
.	TRBV15	.	TRBJ2-7	TGTGCCACCAGCGGAGTAACAGGGTTCGAGCAGTACTTC	CATSGVTGFEQYF